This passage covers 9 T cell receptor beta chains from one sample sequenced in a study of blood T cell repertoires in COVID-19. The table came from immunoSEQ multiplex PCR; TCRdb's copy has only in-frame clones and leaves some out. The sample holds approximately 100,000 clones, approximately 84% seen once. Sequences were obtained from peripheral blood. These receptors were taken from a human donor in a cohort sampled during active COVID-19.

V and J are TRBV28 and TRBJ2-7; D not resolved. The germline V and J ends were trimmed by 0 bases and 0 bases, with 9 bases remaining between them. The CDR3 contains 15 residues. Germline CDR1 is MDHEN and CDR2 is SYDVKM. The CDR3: CASSLWRASSYEQYF. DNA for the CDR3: TGTGCCAGCAGTTTATGGAGAGCTAGCTCCTACGAGCAGTACTTC.

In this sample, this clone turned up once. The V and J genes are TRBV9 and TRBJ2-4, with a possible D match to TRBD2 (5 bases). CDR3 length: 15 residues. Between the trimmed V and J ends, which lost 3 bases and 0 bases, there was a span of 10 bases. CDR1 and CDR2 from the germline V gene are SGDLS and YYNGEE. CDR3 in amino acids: CASSGDGIAKNIQYF. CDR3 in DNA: TGTGCCAGCAGCGGAGACGGGATAGCCAAAAACATTCAGTACTTC.

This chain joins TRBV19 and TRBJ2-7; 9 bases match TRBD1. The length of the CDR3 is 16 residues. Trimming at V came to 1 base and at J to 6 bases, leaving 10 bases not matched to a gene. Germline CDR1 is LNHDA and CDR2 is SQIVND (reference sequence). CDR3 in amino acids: CASSIGRTGAMGEQYF. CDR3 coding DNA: TGTGCCAGTAGTATAGGTCGGACAGGGGCCATGGGCGAGCAGTACTTC. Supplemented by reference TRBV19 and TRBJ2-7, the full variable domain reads DGGITQSPKYLFRKEGQNVTLSCEQNLNHDAMYWYRQDPGQGLRLIYYSQIVNDFQKGDIAEGYSVSREKKESFPLTVTSAQKNPTAFYLCASSIGRTGAMGEQYFGPGTRLTVT.

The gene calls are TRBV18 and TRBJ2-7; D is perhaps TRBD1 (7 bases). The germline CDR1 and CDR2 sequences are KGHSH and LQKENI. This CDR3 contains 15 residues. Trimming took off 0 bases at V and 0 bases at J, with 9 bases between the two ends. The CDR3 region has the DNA TGTGCCAGCTCACCACCGGAGGGGGCCTCCTACGAGCAGTACTTC. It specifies CASSPPEGASYEQYF.

The DNA for the CDR3 is TGTGCCAGCAGCTTTCGGGGTGCGGCAGATACGCAGTATTTT. Its protein is CASSFRGAADTQYF. The V gene is TRBV7-9, the J gene TRBJ2-3, with a tentative D call TRBD2 (5 bases). V lost 3 bases to trimming and J lost 4 bases, with 11 bases between them. CDR3 length: 14 amino acids. Germline CDR1 reads SEHNR; CDR2 reads FQNEAQ (reference sequence).

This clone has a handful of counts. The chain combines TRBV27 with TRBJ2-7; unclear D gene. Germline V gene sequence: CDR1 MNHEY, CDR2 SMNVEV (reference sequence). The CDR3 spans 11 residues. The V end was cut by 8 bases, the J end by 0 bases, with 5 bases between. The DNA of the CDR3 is TGTGCCAGCCGTAGCTCCTACGAGCAGTACTTC. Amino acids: CASRSSYEQYF.

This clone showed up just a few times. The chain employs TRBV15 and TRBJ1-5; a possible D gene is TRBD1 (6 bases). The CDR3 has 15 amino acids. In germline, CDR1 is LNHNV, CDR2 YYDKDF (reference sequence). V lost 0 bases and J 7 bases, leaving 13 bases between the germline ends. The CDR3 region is CATSRDRGAGQPQHF. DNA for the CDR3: TGTGCCACCAGCAGAGACCGGGGGGCTGGGCAGCCCCAGCATTTT. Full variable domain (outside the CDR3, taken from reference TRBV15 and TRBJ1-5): DAMVIQNPRYQVTQFGKPVTLSCSQTLNHNVMYWYQQKSSQAPKLLFHYYDKDFNNEADTPDNFQSRRPNTSFCFLDIRSPGLGDTAMYLCATSRDRGAGQPQHFGDGTRLSIL.

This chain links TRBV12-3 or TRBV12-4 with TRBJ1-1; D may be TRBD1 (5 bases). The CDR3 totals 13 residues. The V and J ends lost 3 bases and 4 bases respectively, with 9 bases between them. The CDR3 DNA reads TGTGCCAGCAGTTTTCTCGGGGGCACTGAAGCTTTCTTT. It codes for CASSFLGGTEAFF.

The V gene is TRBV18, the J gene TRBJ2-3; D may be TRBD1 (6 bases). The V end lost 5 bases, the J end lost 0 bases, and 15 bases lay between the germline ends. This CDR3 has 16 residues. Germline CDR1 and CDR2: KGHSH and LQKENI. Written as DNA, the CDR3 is TGTGCCAGCTCATCCCAACAGGGAACTAGCACAGATACGCAGTATTTT. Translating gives CASSSQQGTSTDTQYF.